This T cell receptor (beta chain) was retrieved from a study of T cell clonality in common variable immunodeficiency. Whole-study findings and limits: Reportedly, TCR beta sequences from common variable immunodeficiency showed fewer deletions and N-nucleotide insertions.

This clone was seen more than once but under ten times. Its antigen remains unknown. The read comes to an end 3 residues before the CDR3 does, leaving the germline J gene to fill in the end. Trimming cost V 5 bases and J 5 bases; bases outside gene matches: 6. The length of the CDR3 is 14 residues. The germline gives CDR1 SGHTA, CDR2 FQGNSA. TCRdb's table, derived via immunoSEQ multiplex PCR, lists solely in-frame clones and lacks some. The sample counts more than 13,000 clones, none seen once; the ten largest own more than 7.5%. V is TRBV7-2 and J is TRBJ2-1; 7 bases match TRBD2. Sequences were obtained from peripheral blood mononuclear cells. The receptor was derived from a human donor with common variable immunodeficiency. Incomplete CDR3 DNA: TGTGCCAGCAGCAAGACTAGCTACCACAATGAG. This translates into CASSKTSYHNE. The CDR3 as a whole reads CASSKTSYHNEQFF. Looking up the rest from reference TRBV7-2 and TRBJ2-1 gives the full variable domain: GAGVSQSPSNKVTEKGKDVELRCDPISGHTALYWYRQSLGQGLEFLIYFQGNSAPDKSGLPSDRFSAERTGGSVSTLTIQRTQQEDSAVYLCASSKTSYHNEQFFGPGTRLTVL.